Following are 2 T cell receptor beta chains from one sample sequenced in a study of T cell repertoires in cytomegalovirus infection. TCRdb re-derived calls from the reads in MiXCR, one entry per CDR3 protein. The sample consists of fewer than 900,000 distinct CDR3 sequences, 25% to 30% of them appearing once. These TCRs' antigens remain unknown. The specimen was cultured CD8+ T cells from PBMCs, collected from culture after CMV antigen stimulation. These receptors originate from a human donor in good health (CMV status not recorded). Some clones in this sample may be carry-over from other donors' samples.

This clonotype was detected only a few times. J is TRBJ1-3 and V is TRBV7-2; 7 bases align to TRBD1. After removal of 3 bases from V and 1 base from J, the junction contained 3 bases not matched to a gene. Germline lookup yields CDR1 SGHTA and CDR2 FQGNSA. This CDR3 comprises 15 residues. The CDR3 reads CASSLNRGSGNTIYF. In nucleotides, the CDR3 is TGTGCCAGCAGCTTGAACAGGGGTTCTGGAAACACCATATATTTT.

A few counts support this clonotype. CDR3 loop: CASGTQQGVHNQPQHF. CDR3 sequence (DNA): TGTGCCAGCGGGACCCAACAGGGCGTCCACAATCAGCCCCAGCATTTT. The chain is built from TRBV6-1 and TRBJ1-5, with D possibly TRBD1 on 6 matching bases. Germline V gives CDR1 MNHNS, CDR2 SASEGT. The V end was cut by 8 bases, the J end by 3 bases, with 20 bases between. The CDR3 has 16 residues.